These T cell receptor beta chains were read from a single sample in a study of blood T cell repertoires in COVID-19. The assay was immunoSEQ multiplex PCR, and TCRdb's table has in-frame clones only and misses some. The data show around 200,000 clones, roughly nine tenths seen once. The sequencing sample was made of peripheral blood. The source is a woman older than 75 in a cohort sampled during active or convalescent COVID-19. CDR3s include the opening cysteine and the closing phenylalanine or tryptophan. D genes are given only for firm matches. Only part of the rows carry a size: once, few, many, or a class if the clone is expanded.

size,V,D,J,CDR3,DNA
.,TRBV12-3/TRBV12-4,.,TRBJ2-5,CASRREETQYF,TGTGCCAGCAGACGGGAAGAGACCCAGTACTTC
.,TRBV20-1,.,TRBJ2-5,CSALYSGTQYF,TGCAGTGCTCTTTATAGTGGGACCCAGTACTTC
.,TRBV3-1/TRBV3-2,.,TRBJ1-1,CASSLDITYGEAFF,TGTGCCAGCAGTCTGGACATAACTTATGGAGAAGCTTTCTTT
.,TRBV7-9,.,TRBJ1-1,CASSLAGQGKAFF,TGTGCCAGCAGCTTAGCGGGGCAGGGGAAAGCTTTCTTT
few,TRBV6-1,.,TRBJ1-5,CASSERRNQPQHF,TGTGCCAGCAGTGAACGCAGAAATCAGCCCCAGCATTTT
.,TRBV29-1,TRBD1,TRBJ1-2,CSVGGQNYGYTF,TGCAGCGTTGGGGGACAGAACTATGGCTACACCTTC
.,TRBV6-5,.,TRBJ1-5,CASSWGGSRSNQPQHF,TGTGCCAGCAGTTGGGGAGGGTCACGTAGCAATCAGCCCCAGCATTTT
.,TRBV20-1,.,TRBJ2-5,CSARLETQYF,TGCAGTGCTAGACTCGAGACCCAGTACTTC
.,TRBV4-2,.,TRBJ1-5,CASSPPSGGGTQPQHF,TGTGCCAGCAGCCCCCCCTCCGGGGGGGGAACTCAGCCCCAGCATTTT
.,TRBV7-6,TRBD2,TRBJ2-1,CASSLAALAGGHSSYNEQFF,TGTGCCAGCAGCTTAGCCGCCCTAGCGGGGGGCCATTCCTCCTACAATGAGCAGTTCTTC
.,TRBV4-3,.,TRBJ1-4,CASSQDRRFSEKLFF,TGCGCCAGCAGCCAAGACCGCAGGTTCAGTGAAAAACTGTTTTTT
.,TRBV19,TRBD2,TRBJ2-2,CATSGGDTGELFF,TGTGCCACCAGCGGGGGGGACACCGGGGAGCTGTTTTTT
.,TRBV27,TRBD1,TRBJ1-6,CASSLRQGDNSPLHF,TGTGCCAGCAGTTTAAGACAGGGGGATAATTCACCCCTCCACTTT
.,TRBV27,.,TRBJ1-1,CASSWAGGVGAEAFF,TGTGCCAGCAGTTGGGCCGGGGGGGTAGGAGCTGAAGCTTTCTTT
.,TRBV7-9,TRBD2,TRBJ2-5,CASSLSGRGETQYF,TGTGCCAGCAGCTTAAGCGGGAGGGGAGAGACCCAGTACTTC
once,TRBV11-3,.,TRBJ2-3,CASSSRTGSDTQYF,TGTGCCAGCAGCTCTCGGACTGGGTCAGATACGCAGTATTTT
.,TRBV10-2,.,TRBJ1-6,CASTQNRAGSPLHF,TGCGCCAGCACTCAGAATAGGGCGGGTTCACCCCTCCACTTT
.,TRBV11-3,TRBD1,TRBJ2-1,CASSPRTGKGHEQFF,TGTGCCAGCAGCCCCCGGACAGGGAAGGGGCATGAGCAGTTCTTC
once,TRBV24-1,.,TRBJ1-1,CATSELGGTEAFF,TGTGCCACCAGTGAGCTAGGGGGCACTGAAGCTTTCTTT
.,TRBV6-1,.,TRBJ2-5,CASSDRGGRTQYF,TGTGCCAGCAGTGATCGAGGGGGTCGGACCCAGTACTTC
.,TRBV19,TRBD2,TRBJ2-1,CASSPRLAANSYNEQFF,TGTGCCAGTAGCCCTCGGCTAGCGGCAAACTCCTACAATGAGCAGTTCTTC
.,TRBV6-5,.,TRBJ2-1,CASSTERQYYNEQFF,TGTGCCAGCAGTACCGAGAGACAATATTACAATGAGCAGTTCTTC
.,TRBV3-1/TRBV3-2,TRBD1,TRBJ1-1,CASSQGETGGKAFF,TGTGCCAGCAGCCAAGGTGAGACAGGGGGGAAAGCTTTCTTT
.,TRBV5-1,.,TRBJ1-2,CASSLTQGQSYGYTF,TGCGCCAGCAGCTTAACACAAGGACAGTCATATGGCTACACCTTC
.,TRBV5-1,TRBD1,TRBJ1-2,CASSFSGNPDRYPYGYTF,TGCGCCAGCAGCTTTTCGGGAAATCCGGACAGGTATCCGTATGGCTACACCTTC
.,TRBV9,.,TRBJ2-1,CASSPQGRAHNEQFF,TGTGCCAGCAGCCCCCAGGGCAGGGCCCACAATGAGCAGTTCTTC
.,TRBV7-2,TRBD1,TRBJ1-1,CASSLEFSVRGQTEAFF,TGTGCCAGCAGCTTAGAGTTCTCAGTAAGGGGGCAAACTGAAGCTTTCTTT
.,TRBV12-5,TRBD1,TRBJ1-4,CASGLGTGANHGEKLFF,TGTGCTAGTGGTTTAGGGACAGGGGCGAATCACGGTGAAAAACTGTTTTTT
.,TRBV14,TRBD1,TRBJ2-1,CASSQARGLGNEQFF,TGTGCCAGCAGCCAAGCCAGGGGGCTGGGCAATGAGCAGTTCTTC
.,TRBV29-1,.,TRBJ2-5,CSVDGGSETQYF,TGCAGCGTTGATGGAGGGAGCGAGACCCAGTACTTC
once,TRBV5-1,TRBD1,TRBJ2-3,CASSLGGQGDLQGTDTQYF,TGCGCCAGCAGCTTGGGAGGACAGGGGGACCTACAAGGCACAGATACGCAGTATTTT
.,TRBV6-4,TRBD1,TRBJ1-2,CASSESGQSYGYTF,TGTGCCAGCAGTGAGTCGGGACAGTCCTATGGCTACACCTTC
.,TRBV19,TRBD1,TRBJ1-5,CASSGTGGNQPQHF,TGTGCCAGTAGTGGTACAGGGGGCAATCAGCCCCAGCATTTT
.,TRBV30,.,TRBJ2-3,CAWSRGEDTQYF,TGTGCCTGGAGTCGGGGTGAGGATACGCAGTATTTT
.,TRBV15,TRBD1,TRBJ1-1,CATSRDRGQGLFF,TGTGCCACCAGCAGAGATCGGGGACAGGGGCTATTCTTT
.,TRBV27,TRBD2,TRBJ2-7,CASSFGPPGTSFGEQYF,TGTGCCAGCAGTTTCGGCCCTCCCGGGACTAGTTTCGGCGAGCAGTACTTC
.,TRBV23-1,TRBD2,TRBJ2-1,CASSQTPRLAGFEQFF,TGCGCCAGCAGTCAAACCCCAAGACTAGCGGGATTTGAGCAGTTCTTC
.,TRBV5-4,TRBD2,TRBJ2-3,CASSFWGASGIITDTQYF,TGTGCCAGCAGCTTTTGGGGTGCTAGCGGGATTATAACAGATACGCAGTATTTT
.,TRBV3-1/TRBV3-2,.,TRBJ1-1,CASSHSYRDTEAFF,TGTGCCAGCAGCCATTCCTACAGGGACACTGAAGCTTTCTTT
.,TRBV10-3,.,TRBJ1-1,CAAQQGPNTEAFF,TGTGCCGCACAACAGGGACCCAACACTGAAGCTTTCTTT
.,TRBV5-1,.,TRBJ1-3,CASSRQAGPSSGNTIYF,TGCGCCAGCAGTCGCCAAGCGGGACCTTCCTCTGGAAACACCATATATTTT
many,TRBV5-6,TRBD2,TRBJ2-5,CASSLELAGGETQYF,TGTGCCAGCAGCTTGGAACTAGCGGGAGGAGAGACCCAGTACTTC
.,TRBV28,.,TRBJ1-6,CASSFSHKSKGSYNSPLHF,TGTGCCAGCAGTTTTAGCCACAAGAGTAAAGGCTCCTATAATTCACCCCTCCACTTT
.,TRBV7-9,TRBD2,TRBJ2-2,CASSTGLAPGELFF,TGTGCCAGCAGCACAGGACTAGCCCCCGGGGAGCTGTTTTTT
few,TRBV11-2,.,TRBJ1-5,CASSLDPGGNQPQHF,TGTGCCAGCAGCTTAGATCCAGGGGGCAATCAGCCCCAGCATTTT
.,TRBV10-2,.,TRBJ1-3,CASSDSYRASGNTIYF,TGCGCCAGCAGTGACTCTTACAGGGCCTCTGGAAACACCATATATTTT
.,TRBV7-9,.,TRBJ1-3,CASSLGPLGDGNTIYF,TGTGCCAGCAGCTTAGGCCCTTTAGGGGATGGAAACACCATATATTTT
many,TRBV5-1,.,TRBJ2-2,CASGLIGGTANTGELFF,TGCGCCAGCGGACTAATCGGAGGTACAGCCAACACCGGGGAGCTGTTTTTT
once,TRBV7-2,.,TRBJ2-7,CASSLGGRAGEQYF,TGTGCCAGCAGCTTAGGGGGCAGGGCAGGCGAGCAGTACTTC
.,TRBV6-4,TRBD1,TRBJ1-6,CASSRQGDSPLHF,TGTGCCAGCAGTAGACAGGGGGATTCACCCCTCCACTTT
.,TRBV28,TRBD1,TRBJ1-5,CASSTRTGAFSNQPQHF,TGTGCCAGCAGTACCCGGACAGGGGCCTTTAGCAATCAGCCCCAGCATTTT
once,TRBV28,.,TRBJ1-6,CASSSGSPFQRSSYNSPLHF,TGTGCCAGCAGTTCCGGCAGCCCTTTTCAAAGGAGCTCCTATAATTCACCCCTCCACTTT
once,TRBV5-6,.,TRBJ1-1,CASSLAIRVNTEAFF,TGTGCCAGCAGCTTGGCCATCAGGGTGAACACTGAAGCTTTCTTT
.,TRBV19,TRBD1,TRBJ2-2,CASSIEGGRGTGELFF,TGTGCCAGTAGTATAGAAGGGGGCCGCGGCACCGGGGAGCTGTTTTTT
.,TRBV10-3,.,TRBJ1-3,CAISESRVSGNTIYF,TGTGCCATCAGTGAGTCAAGAGTCTCTGGAAACACCATATATTTT
.,TRBV10-2,TRBD1,TRBJ1-4,CASSESRTGTEKLFF,TGCGCCAGCAGTGAGTCCCGGACAGGAACAGAAAAACTGTTTTTT
.,TRBV5-1,.,TRBJ2-2,CASSLASGVGNRELFF,TGCGCCAGCAGCTTGGCCTCGGGAGTTGGTAACCGGGAGCTGTTTTTT
.,TRBV19,.,TRBJ1-6,CASSIEARTENSPLHF,TGTGCCAGTAGTATAGAGGCCAGGACAGAAAATTCACCCCTCCACTTT
.,TRBV27,TRBD1,TRBJ2-1,CASSFRESPGQGYNEQFF,TGTGCCAGCAGTTTCCGGGAAAGTCCGGGACAGGGTTACAATGAGCAGTTCTTC
.,TRBV5-1,TRBD1,TRBJ2-4,CASSLRLRQGFLAKNIQYF,TGCGCCAGCAGCTTGAGGCTGCGACAGGGCTTTTTAGCCAAAAACATTCAGTACTTC